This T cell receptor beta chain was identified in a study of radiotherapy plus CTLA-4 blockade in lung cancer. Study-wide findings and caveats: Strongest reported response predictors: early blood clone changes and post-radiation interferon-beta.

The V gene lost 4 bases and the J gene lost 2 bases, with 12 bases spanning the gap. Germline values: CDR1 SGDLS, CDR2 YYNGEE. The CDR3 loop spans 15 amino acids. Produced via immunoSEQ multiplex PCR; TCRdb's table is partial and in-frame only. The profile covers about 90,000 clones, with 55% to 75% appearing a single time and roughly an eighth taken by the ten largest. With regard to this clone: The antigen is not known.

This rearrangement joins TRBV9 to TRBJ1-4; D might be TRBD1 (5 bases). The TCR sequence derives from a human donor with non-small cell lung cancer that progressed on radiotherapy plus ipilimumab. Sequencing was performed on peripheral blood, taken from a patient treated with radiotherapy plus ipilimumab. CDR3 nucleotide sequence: TGTGCCAGCAGCCACAAAGGGGATACTAATGAAAAACTGTTTTTT. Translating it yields CASSHKGDTNEKLFF.